One sample yielded the 7 T cell receptor beta chains listed below, sequenced in a study of T cells after yellow fever vaccination. TCRdb re-called the 5' RACE reads through MiXCR, storing one row per CDR3 protein. The sample includes 510,000 or so distinct CDR3 sequences, over 15% of them seen just once. The specimen comprised PBMCs, sampled 15 days after the yellow fever booster vaccination. These receptors were collected from a young man who received the YFV17D yellow fever vaccine.

The chain is built from TRBV28 and TRBJ2-6; D might be TRBD2 (6 bases). V was shortened by 1 base and J by 0 bases, with 7 bases between the two germline ends. The germline V gene encodes CDR1 MDHEN and CDR2 SYDVKM. The CDR3 has 16 amino acids. CDR3 in amino acids: CASSLSGGSGANVLTF. Written as DNA, the CDR3 is TGTGCCAGCAGTTTATCCGGGGGCTCTGGGGCCAACGTCCTGACTTTC.

The V call is TRBV10-3, the J call TRBJ2-7, with D uncertain. Germline V gives CDR1 ENHRY, CDR2 SYGVKD. Trimming cost V 4 bases and J 5 bases, with 12 bases left between them. CDR3 length: 13 residues. The CDR3 sequence is CAISGVLKNEQYF. The CDR3 DNA is TGTGCCATCAGTGGGGTTCTGAAGAACGAGCAGTACTTC.

This clonotype was seen a few times. This chain uses TRBV15 with TRBJ2-1; D unresolved. Germline CDR1 LNHNV, CDR2 YYDKDF (reference sequence). V dropped 2 bases and J dropped 9 bases, with 8 bases sitting between them. CDR3 size: 12 residues. The CDR3 protein is CATSRLGLEQFF. Written as DNA, the CDR3 is TGTGCCACCAGCAGACTAGGGCTTGAGCAGTTCTTC.

This clonotype has just a few counts. This rearrangement joins TRBV10-2 to TRBJ2-7; D ambiguous. V was clipped by 0 bases and J by 0 bases, with 3 bases between them. The CDR3 runs 13 residues. The germline CDR1 and CDR2 sequences are WSHSY and SAAADI. DNA of the CDR3: TGCGCCAGCAGTGAGTCCCTCTCCTACGAGCAGTACTTC. This encodes CASSESLSYEQYF.

This chain connects TRBV12-3 or TRBV12-4 to TRBJ1-2; no reliable D call. The CDR3 has 13 residues. Trimming took 5 bases from V and 1 from J, leaving 8 bases between them. CDR3 DNA sequence: TGTGCCAGCAGTCCCGCGGATAACTATGGCTACACCTTC. Its protein product is CASSPADNYGYTF.

This chain links TRBV27 with TRBJ2-3; D is unresolved. Germline V gene lookup returns CDR1 MNHEY and CDR2 SMNVEV (reference sequence). This CDR3 comprises 16 residues. Trimming removed 5 bases from V and 3 bases from J, with 18 bases in between. The CDR3: CASSQLRTRWTDTQYF. CDR3 nucleotide sequence: TGTGCCAGCAGTCAACTTCGGACCCGTTGGACAGATACGCAGTATTTT.

The chain uses TRBV5-1 and TRBJ2-1; 13 positions match TRBD2. Trimming at V came to 0 bases and at J to 0 bases, leaving 6 bases not matched to a gene. From germline, CDR1 is SGHRS and CDR2 YFSETQ. The CDR3 length is 19 residues. The CDR3 DNA reads as TGCGCCAGCAGCTTGGACGGGACTAGCGGGGCAAGCTCCTACAATGAGCAGTTCTTC. It is translated as CASSLDGTSGASSYNEQFF.